Below, one T cell receptor beta chain is given with its context. No antigen is known for it. These data originate in a study of T cell responses to AZD1222 COVID-19 vaccine. Points from the study as a whole: Regions 160-218 and 743-854 dominated among vaccine-associated CD4 TCRs spanning spike. Receipt of two AZD1222 doses was followed by a rise in Spike-specific TCR breadth and depth. Per reports, nearly half of all spike-specific TCRs target regions that are unmutated in variants. Among the donors, most were white British and more were female, and clonal diversity was possibly underestimated.

Between the trimmed V and J ends, which lost 6 bases and 1 base, there was a span of 6 bases. CDR3 length: 12 residues. The germline gives CDR1 MNHEY, CDR2 SMNVEV (reference sequence). The table came from immunoSEQ multiplex PCR; TCRdb's copy has only in-frame clones and leaves some out. Altogether approximately 150,000 clones are present, more than 80% being singletons, with the ten largest covering approximately 4%. The V gene is TRBV27, the J gene TRBJ1-1; D is uncertain. The material sequenced was peripheral blood, taken 28 days after the second dose of the MenACWY control vaccine. This TCR was recovered from an adult who received the MenACWY meningococcal vaccine as a control. CDR3 amino acids: CASSTTNTEAFF. The CDR3, as DNA: TGTGCCAGCAGCACGACGAACACTGAAGCTTTCTTT.